This TCR beta chain originates from a study of T cells in Graves' hyperthyroidism and ophthalmopathy. Regions amplified from RNA transcripts were the TCR beta CDR3 regions. The HTBI set primed first-round TCR CDR3 RT-PCR. MiXCR was run by TCRdb on the multiplex PCR reads, yielding one entry per CDR3 protein. The sample contains roughly 570,000 distinct CDR3 sequences, approximately 44% of which appear only once. There are 12 residues in the CDR3. CDR1 and CDR2 from the germline V gene are MNHEY and SVGEGT. Trimming at V came to 8 bases and at J to 7 bases, leaving 4 bases not matched to a gene. The J gene is TRBJ1-1, the V gene TRBV6-2 or TRBV6-3; TRBD1 matches at 10 bases. The receptor's source is a young woman with Graves' hyperthyroidism. The sequencing input was peripheral blood or thyroid tissue (not recorded which). The CDR3 reads CASERDRGEAFF. CDR3 in DNA: TGTGCCAGCGAAAGGGACAGGGGTGAAGCTTTCTTT.